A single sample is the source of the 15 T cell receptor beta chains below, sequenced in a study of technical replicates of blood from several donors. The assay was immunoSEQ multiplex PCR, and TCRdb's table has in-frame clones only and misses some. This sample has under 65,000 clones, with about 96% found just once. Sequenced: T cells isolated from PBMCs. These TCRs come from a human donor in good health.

CDR3 in DNA: TGCGCCAGCAGCTTGGAGCGGGAGGATTACAATGAGCAGTTCTTC. This codes for CASSLEREDYNEQFF. This chain connects TRBV5-1 to TRBJ2-1; 9 nucleotides align to TRBD2. The CDR3 loop spans 15 amino acids. Germline V gene sequence: CDR1 SGHRS, CDR2 YFSETQ. J was trimmed by 4 bases and V by 0 bases; bases with no gene match: 2. The whole variable domain, filled in from reference TRBV5-1 and TRBJ2-1, reads KAGVTQTPRYLIKTRGQQVTLSCSPISGHRSVSWYQQTPGQGLQFLFEYFSETQRNKGNFPGRFSGRQFSNSRSEMNVSTLELGDSALYLCASSLEREDYNEQFFGPGTRLTVL.

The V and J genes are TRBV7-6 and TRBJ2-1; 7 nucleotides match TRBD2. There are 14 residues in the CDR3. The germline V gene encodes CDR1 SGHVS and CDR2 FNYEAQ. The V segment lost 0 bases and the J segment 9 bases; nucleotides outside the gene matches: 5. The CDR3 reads CASSLAGGRGEQFF. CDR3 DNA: TGTGCCAGCAGCTTAGCTGGCGGGAGAGGTGAGCAGTTCTTC.

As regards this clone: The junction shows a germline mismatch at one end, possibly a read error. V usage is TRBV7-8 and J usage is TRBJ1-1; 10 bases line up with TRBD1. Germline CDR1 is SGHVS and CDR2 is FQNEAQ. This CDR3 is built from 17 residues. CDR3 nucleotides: TGTGCCAGCAGCGTAGCCGGGACAGGGGTTACCAGAACTGAAGCTTTCTTT. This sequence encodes CASSVAGTGVTRTEAFF.

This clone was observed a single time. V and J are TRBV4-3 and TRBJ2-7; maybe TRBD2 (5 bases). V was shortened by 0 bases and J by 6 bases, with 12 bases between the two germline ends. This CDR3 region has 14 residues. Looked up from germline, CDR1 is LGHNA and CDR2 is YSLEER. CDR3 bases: TGCGCCAGCAGCCAAGACCGGGAAGGAATCGAGCAGTACTTC. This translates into CASSQDREGIEQYF.

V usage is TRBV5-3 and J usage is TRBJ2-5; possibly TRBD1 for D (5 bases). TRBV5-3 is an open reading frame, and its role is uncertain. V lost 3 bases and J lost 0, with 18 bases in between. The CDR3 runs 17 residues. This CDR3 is CARSYHPATGNQETQYF. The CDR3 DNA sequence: TGTGCCAGAAGCTACCATCCCGCCACAGGAAACCAAGAGACCCAGTACTTC.

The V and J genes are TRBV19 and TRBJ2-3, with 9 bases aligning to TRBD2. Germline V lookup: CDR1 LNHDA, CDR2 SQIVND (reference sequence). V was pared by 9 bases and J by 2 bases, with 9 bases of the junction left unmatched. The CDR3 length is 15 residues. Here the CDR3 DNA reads TGTGCCAGCGATAATAGCGGGAGCTACACAGATACGCAGTATTTT. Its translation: CASDNSGSYTDTQYF.

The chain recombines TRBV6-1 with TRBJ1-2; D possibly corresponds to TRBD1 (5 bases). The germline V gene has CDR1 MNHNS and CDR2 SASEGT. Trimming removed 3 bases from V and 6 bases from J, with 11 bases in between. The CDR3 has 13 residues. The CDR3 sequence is CASSEEGLDGYTF. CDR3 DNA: TGTGCCAGCAGTGAGGAGGGGTTGGATGGCTACACCTTC.

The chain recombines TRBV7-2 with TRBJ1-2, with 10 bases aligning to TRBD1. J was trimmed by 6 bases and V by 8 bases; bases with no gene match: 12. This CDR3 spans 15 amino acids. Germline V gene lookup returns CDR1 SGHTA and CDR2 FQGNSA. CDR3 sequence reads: CASGKRQGAYDGYTF. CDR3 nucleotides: TGTGCCAGCGGTAAAAGACAGGGGGCGTACGATGGCTACACCTTC.

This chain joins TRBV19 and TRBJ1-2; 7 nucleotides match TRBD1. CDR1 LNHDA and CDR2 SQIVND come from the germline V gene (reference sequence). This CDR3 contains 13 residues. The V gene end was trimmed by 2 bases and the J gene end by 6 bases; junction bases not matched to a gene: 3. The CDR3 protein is CASSIITGDGYTF. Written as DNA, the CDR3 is TGTGCCAGTAGTATAATAACAGGGGATGGCTACACCTTC.

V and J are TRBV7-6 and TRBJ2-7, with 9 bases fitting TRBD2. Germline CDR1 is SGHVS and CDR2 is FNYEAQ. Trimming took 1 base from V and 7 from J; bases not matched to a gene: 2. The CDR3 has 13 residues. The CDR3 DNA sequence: TGTGCCAGCAGCTTAGATCTAGCGGGGGAGCAGTACTTC. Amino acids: CASSLDLAGEQYF.

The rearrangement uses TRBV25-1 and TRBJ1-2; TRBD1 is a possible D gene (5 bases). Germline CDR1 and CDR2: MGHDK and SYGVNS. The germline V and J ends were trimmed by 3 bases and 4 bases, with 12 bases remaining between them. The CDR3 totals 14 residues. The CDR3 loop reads CASSDSGMLYGYTF. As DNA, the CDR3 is TGTGCCAGCAGTGATTCAGGGATGCTCTATGGCTACACCTTC.

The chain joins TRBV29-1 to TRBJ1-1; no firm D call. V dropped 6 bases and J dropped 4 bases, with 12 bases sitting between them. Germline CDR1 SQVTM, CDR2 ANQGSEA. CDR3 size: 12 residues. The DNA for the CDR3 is TGCAGCGTCCCCGGGTCTACCACTGAAGCTTTCTTT. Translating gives CSVPGSTTEAFF. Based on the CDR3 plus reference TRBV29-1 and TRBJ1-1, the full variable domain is SAVISQKPSRDICQRGTSLTIQCQVDSQVTMMFWYRQQPGQSLTLIATANQGSEATYESGFVIDKFPISRPNLTFSTLTVSNMSPEDSSIYLCSVPGSTTEAFFGQGTRLTVV.

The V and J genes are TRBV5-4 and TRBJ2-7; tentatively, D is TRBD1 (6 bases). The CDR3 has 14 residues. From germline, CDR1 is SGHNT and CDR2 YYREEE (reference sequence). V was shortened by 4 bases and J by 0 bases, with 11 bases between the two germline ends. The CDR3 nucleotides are TGTGCCAGCAGCGTCGACAGGTACTCCTACGAGCAGTACTTC. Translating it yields CASSVDRYSYEQYF.

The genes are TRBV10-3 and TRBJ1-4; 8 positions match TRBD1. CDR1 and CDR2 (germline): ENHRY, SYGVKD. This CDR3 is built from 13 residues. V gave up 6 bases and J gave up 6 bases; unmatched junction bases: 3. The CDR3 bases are TGTGCCATCAGCAACAGGGGGGATGAAAAACTGTTTTTT. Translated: CAISNRGDEKLFF.

As DNA, the CDR3 is TGTGCCAGCAGTGAACCAGGGGCCGCCTCTGAAGCTTTCTTT. Translated: CASSEPGAASEAFF. V gene TRBV2 combines with J gene TRBJ1-1, with D perhaps matching TRBD1 (6 bases). Trimming stripped 2 bases from V and 6 bases from J, with 13 bases between. CDR1 and CDR2 from the germline V gene are SNHLY and FYNNEI. The CDR3 has 14 residues.